This T cell receptor beta chain was obtained from a study of molecular identifiers for immune sequencing clone quantification. Study-wide context: Four portions were sequenced after RNA from roughly 20,000 or 100,000 naive CD8 cells was split five ways in replicates.

As CD8+CD4-CCR7+CD45RA+ cells, naive CD8 T cells were sorted. Each CDR3 protein is one row after TCRdb ran MiXCR on the PCR reads. Here the sample spans roughly 100,000 distinct CDR3 sequences, about a third being singletons. Points on this clonotype: Mismatch with germline at one junction end may stem from a read error.

Per the germline V gene, CDR1 is LNHDA and CDR2 is SQIVND (reference sequence). There are 15 residues in the CDR3. The sample was naive CD8+ T cells from blood, with Jurkat cell RNA spiked in. Subset described: FACS-sorted CD8+CD4-CCR7+CD45RA+ naive T cells. This chain joins TRBV19 and TRBJ1-5; D possibly corresponds to TRBD1 (5 bases). The sequence came from a human donor in good health. Some libraries in this study had Jurkat cell RNA spiked in. The CDR3 DNA reads as TGTGTCAGTAGTATCGGGACGGGTAGCAATCAGCCCCAGCATTTT. It encodes CVSSIGTGSNQPQHF.